Presented here are 3 T cell receptor beta chains from one specimen sequenced in a study of human T cells and chemical hapten exposure. TCRdb used MiXCR to reprocess the RACE reads, holding one entry per CDR3 protein. The table lists roughly 180,000 distinct CDR3 sequences, 20% to 25% of them singletons. As for time point: patch test 1, 2 weeks after DPC sensitization. The treatment was: therapeutic diphenylcyclopropenone sensitization with weekly scalp DPC. The sequenced sample was whole blood, obtained in connection with sensitization to the hapten diphenylcyclopropenone (DPC). These receptors were taken from a woman between 45 and 65 years old with alopecia areata. Some clones in this sample may be carry-over from other donors' samples.

This sequence joins TRBV6-6 and TRBJ2-3, with 14 bases identical to TRBD2. The junction had 3 bases not matched to a gene; V was cut back by 1 base and J by 3 bases. Germline CDR1 reads MNHNY; CDR2 reads SVGAGI (reference sequence). The CDR3 consists of 17 residues. The CDR3 here is CASSYFRLAGGTDTQYF. The CDR3, as DNA: TGTGCCAGCAGTTACTTTCGACTAGCGGGAGGGACAGATACGCAGTATTTT.

The chain couples TRBV9 to TRBJ2-1; 7 bases fit TRBD2. V was pared by 0 bases and J by 8 bases, with 5 bases of the junction left unmatched. There are 14 residues in the CDR3. CDR1 is SGDLS, CDR2 YYNGEE, per germline. CDR3 in DNA: TGTGCCAGCAGCGTAGTGGGAGGGCCGGATGAGCAGTTCTTC. This encodes CASSVVGGPDEQFF.

The chain is built from TRBV20-1 and TRBJ2-3, with 12 bases that match TRBD2. The length of the CDR3 is 15 residues. Trimming at V came to 1 base and at J to 5 bases, leaving 4 bases not matched to a gene. Germline CDR1 DFQATT, CDR2 SNEGSKA (reference sequence). The CDR3 here is CSARARTSGIDTQYF. As DNA, the CDR3 is TGCAGTGCTAGAGCAAGGACTAGCGGGATAGATACGCAGTATTTT.